The rows below give T cell receptor beta chains drawn from one sample of a study of cytomegalovirus exposure and HLA in healthy donors. Clones were read by immunoSEQ multiplex PCR, and TCRdb kept only the in-frame ones, dropping some. The table shows some 140,000 clones, with approximately 75% occurring only once. The source material was PBMCs. The receptor source for this set is a young man in good health and CMV-seronegative. The CDR3 runs from the conserved cysteine through the conserved F or W. The D gene is left open where the match is weak. Size is stated for part of the rows, as once, few or many counts, or as a class when the clone is expanded.

D gene: NA
J gene: TRBJ2-3
clone size: NA
V gene: TRBV6-4
CDR3 DNA: TGTGCCAGCAGTCTCACGCCGCGAGATACGCAGTATTTT
CDR3 protein: CASSLTPRDTQYF

D gene: TRBD2
J gene: TRBJ2-3
clone size: NA
V gene: TRBV6-1
CDR3 DNA: TGTGCCAGCGGTGAAGCTAGCGGGGGGGCAGATACGCAGTATTTT
CDR3 protein: CASGEASGGADTQYF

D gene: NA
J gene: TRBJ1-1
clone size: few
V gene: TRBV7-2
CDR3 DNA: TGTGCCAGCAGCTTAGGTGGGCTTCAGGGCTTCTTT
CDR3 protein: CASSLGGLQGFF

D gene: TRBD1
J gene: TRBJ1-5
clone size: NA
V gene: TRBV7-2
CDR3 DNA: TGTGCCAGCAGCTTTATCGGACAGGGCAATCAGCCCCAGCATTTT
CDR3 protein: CASSFIGQGNQPQHF

D gene: TRBD2
J gene: TRBJ2-1
clone size: NA
V gene: TRBV5-4
CDR3 DNA: TGTGCCAGCAGCTTGGGGGCGGGGGGCTCCTACAATGAGCAGTTCTTC
CDR3 protein: CASSLGAGGSYNEQFF

D gene: TRBD2
J gene: TRBJ2-1
clone size: few
V gene: TRBV10-3
CDR3 DNA: TGTGCCATCAGTGAGGGAAGCGGGGGCTACAATGAGCAGTTCTTC
CDR3 protein: CAISEGSGGYNEQFF

D gene: NA
J gene: TRBJ2-3
clone size: NA
V gene: TRBV5-4
CDR3 DNA: TGTGCCAGCACCTTTGCAACTGGGGGGGGCTTAGAGTATTTT
CDR3 protein: CASTFATGGGLEYF

D gene: TRBD1
J gene: TRBJ1-1
clone size: NA
V gene: TRBV19
CDR3 DNA: TGTGCCAGTAGTAGGGGGACAGGCTACATGAACACTGAAGCTTTCTTT
CDR3 protein: CASSRGTGYMNTEAFF

D gene: TRBD1
J gene: TRBJ1-1
clone size: NA
V gene: TRBV2
CDR3 DNA: TGTGCCAGCACCATAACAGGGGGCGGCACTGAAGCTTTCTTT
CDR3 protein: CASTITGGGTEAFF

D gene: TRBD1
J gene: TRBJ1-6
clone size: NA
V gene: TRBV5-1
CDR3 DNA: TGCGCCAGCAGCTCAGGACAGGGGGCTTATAATTCACCCCTCCACTTT
CDR3 protein: CASSSGQGAYNSPLHF

D gene: NA
J gene: TRBJ2-6
clone size: NA
V gene: TRBV6-1
CDR3 DNA: TGTGCCAGCAGTGATTCTCTAGGGTCCAGGGGAAATAACGTCCTGACTTTC
CDR3 protein: CASSDSLGSRGNNVLTF

D gene: TRBD2
J gene: TRBJ2-2
clone size: few
V gene: TRBV29-1
CDR3 DNA: TGCAGCACCCCGGGACTAAAAAGTACCGGGGAGCTGTTTTTT
CDR3 protein: CSTPGLKSTGELFF

D gene: NA
J gene: TRBJ1-2
clone size: NA
V gene: TRBV12-2
CDR3 DNA: TGTGCAAGTCGCCCCACCCCTCCCTCGACCCACCGGGGGGACTATGGCTACACCTTC
CDR3 protein: CASRPTPPSTHRGDYGYTF

D gene: NA
J gene: TRBJ1-2
clone size: NA
V gene: TRBV4-1
CDR3 DNA: TGCGCCAGCAGCCCCATTTTTGGGCCAGGTTCTAACTATGGCTACACCTTC
CDR3 protein: CASSPIFGPGSNYGYTF

D gene: NA
J gene: TRBJ1-6
clone size: NA
V gene: TRBV5-6
CDR3 DNA: TGTGCCAGAGCCCCTAGGCGGACAAATAATAATTCACCCCTCCACTTT
CDR3 protein: CARAPRRTNNNSPLHF

D gene: NA
J gene: TRBJ1-5
clone size: NA
V gene: TRBV19
CDR3 DNA: TGTGCCAGTAGTATTAAGGCCTTAGGGGTACAGCCCCAGCATTTT
CDR3 protein: CASSIKALGVQPQHF

D gene: NA
J gene: TRBJ1-6
clone size: few
V gene: TRBV5-3
CDR3 DNA: TGTGCCAGAAGCTTGGGACTCCATGGGGCCTCCTATAATTCACCCCTCCACTTT
CDR3 protein: CARSLGLHGASYNSPLHF

D gene: NA
J gene: TRBJ2-7
clone size: NA
V gene: TRBV30
CDR3 DNA: TGTGCCTGGAGCGTACGCGGGAACTCCTACGAGCAGTACTTC
CDR3 protein: CAWSVRGNSYEQYF

D gene: NA
J gene: TRBJ1-1
clone size: NA
V gene: TRBV28
CDR3 DNA: TGTGCCAGCAGTTTAGAGGGGGGGGTCAACACTGAAGCTTTCTTT
CDR3 protein: CASSLEGGVNTEAFF

D gene: NA
J gene: TRBJ2-7
clone size: NA
V gene: TRBV5-1
CDR3 DNA: TGCGCCAGCAGCTCGGGGGGCCCTCGGGGGCAGTACTTC
CDR3 protein: CASSSGGPRGQYF

D gene: NA
J gene: TRBJ1-1
clone size: many
V gene: TRBV5-1
CDR3 DNA: TGCGCCAGCAGCTTGGGTGGGGGCATGAACACTGAAGCTTTCTTT
CDR3 protein: CASSLGGGMNTEAFF

D gene: NA
J gene: TRBJ1-1
clone size: NA
V gene: TRBV4-3
CDR3 DNA: TGCGCCAGCAGCCAGGACCGATTCGGGGGCACTGAAGCTTTCTTT
CDR3 protein: CASSQDRFGGTEAFF

D gene: TRBD1
J gene: TRBJ2-2
clone size: NA
V gene: TRBV6-6
CDR3 DNA: TGTGCCAGCAGTCGGACAGGGACCGGGGAGCTGTTTTTT
CDR3 protein: CASSRTGTGELFF

D gene: NA
J gene: TRBJ1-2
clone size: few
V gene: TRBV4-3
CDR3 DNA: TGCGCCAGCAGCCAAGTTCTTTCAACAGGGAGTTTTGATGGCTACACCTTC
CDR3 protein: CASSQVLSTGSFDGYTF

D gene: TRBD2
J gene: TRBJ2-1
clone size: NA
V gene: TRBV7-2
CDR3 DNA: TGTGCCAGCAGCCCCCCGGGACTACCTTCCAATGAGCAGTTCTTC
CDR3 protein: CASSPPGLPSNEQFF

D gene: NA
J gene: TRBJ1-3
clone size: NA
V gene: TRBV28
CDR3 DNA: TGTGCCAGCAGTTTACCGCGGAGACCTGGAAACACCATATATTTT
CDR3 protein: CASSLPRRPGNTIYF

D gene: NA
J gene: TRBJ2-1
clone size: NA
V gene: TRBV6-5
CDR3 DNA: TGTGCCAGCAGTTACAGCCTGCAAAATGAGCAGTTCTTC
CDR3 protein: CASSYSLQNEQFF

D gene: NA
J gene: TRBJ2-6
clone size: NA
V gene: TRBV18
CDR3 DNA: TGTGCCAGCTCACCAAGACAGAGCTCTGGGGCCAACGTCCTGACTTTC
CDR3 protein: CASSPRQSSGANVLTF

D gene: TRBD1
J gene: TRBJ1-1
clone size: few
V gene: TRBV6-8
CDR3 DNA: TGTGCCAGCAGTGCCCCGGGACAGGGGGCAGACACTGAAGCTTTCTTT
CDR3 protein: CASSAPGQGADTEAFF

D gene: TRBD1
J gene: TRBJ1-2
clone size: NA
V gene: TRBV7-9
CDR3 DNA: TGTGCCAGCAGCTTAGCTCCGGGACAGGGGGGTGGCTACACCTTC
CDR3 protein: CASSLAPGQGGGYTF

D gene: NA
J gene: TRBJ1-2
clone size: NA
V gene: TRBV6-5
CDR3 DNA: TGTGCCAGCATTGGGAAAGTGGGGCCTAACTATGGCTACACCTTC
CDR3 protein: CASIGKVGPNYGYTF

D gene: NA
J gene: TRBJ1-2
clone size: NA
V gene: TRBV28
CDR3 DNA: TGTGCCAGCAGCAACTCACAGCCTAACTATGGCTACACCTTC
CDR3 protein: CASSNSQPNYGYTF